This T cell receptor (beta chain) was profiled in a study of T cells in Graves' hyperthyroidism and ophthalmopathy. This clonotype was recorded a few times. RNA transcripts provided the source from which TCR beta CDR3 regions were amplified. HTBI primers were used for first-round RT-PCR of the TCR CDR3. TCRdb passed the multiplex PCR reads through MiXCR, listing each CDR3 protein once. The data hold hundreds of thousands of distinct CDR3 sequences, with approximately 15% observed a single time. This TCR derives from a man between 18 and 29 years old with Graves' ophthalmopathy. Source material: blood.

For the CDR3, the DNA is TGTGCCAGCAGCTTAGATCGGGAGCTGGGAGAGACAGATACGCAGTATTTT. It translates to CASSLDRELGETDTQYF. The V and J genes are TRBV7-9 and TRBJ2-3, with a tentative D call TRBD2 (6 bases). CDR3 length: 17 amino acids. The V end was cut by 1 base, the J end by 3 bases, with 17 bases between. Germline loops: CDR1 SEHNR, CDR2 FQNEAQ (reference sequence).